This TCR beta chain comes out of a study of blood T cells in healthy people across ages. The study, taken as a whole, reports: The study lacked donor CMV status, which possibly confounded expanded clonotype changes.

Every sample had a minimum of 6.5 million PBMCs isolated. Combining a sample-barcoded 5' primer with a J-beta primer mix, a second PCR ran for roughly 6 to 12 cycles. TCRdb reanalysed the 5' RACE reads using MiXCR and keeps one entry per CDR3 protein. The repertoire holds fewer than 800,000 distinct CDR3 sequences, 32% seen once, with approximately 15% in the top ten. This clonotype was counted at least ten times. Its antigen is as yet unknown. Sample: blood. The sequence came from a woman older than 75 in good health.

CDR3: CAIRENTGISYEQYF. The CDR3 DNA is TGTGCCATCAGGGAAAATACAGGGATTTCCTACGAGCAGTACTTC. V is TRBV10-3 and J is TRBJ2-7, with D possibly being TRBD1 (6 bases). The CDR3 covers 15 residues. V lost 6 bases, J lost 1 base, and 16 bases lay in between. CDR1 and CDR2 from the germline V gene are ENHRY and SYGVKD.